The 7 T cell receptor beta chains below were found in one sample sequenced in a study of OX40 agonist ivuxolimab in advanced cancers. Here immunoSEQ multiplex PCR was the method, and the copy in TCRdb shows in-frame clones only, minus some. The table has about 60,000 clones, around 84% seen once; the top ten hold roughly 0.99%. Sequenced material: CD4+ or CD8+ T cells sorted from blood, taken in a trial of the OX40 agonist ivuxolimab. Every receptor here comes from an adult with an advanced solid tumor such as melanoma, head and neck, liver or kidney cancer.

The chain joins TRBV6-5 to TRBJ1-2, with TRBD1 matching 7 bases. The CDR3 is 14 amino acids. Trimming cost V 4 bases and J 14 bases; bases outside gene matches: 16. CDR1 and CDR2 (germline): MNHEY, SVGAGI. The CDR3 reads CASSSAPRQGVHTF. In DNA, the CDR3 is TGTGCCAGCAGTTCTGCCCCCCGACAGGGTGTTCATACCTTC.

This clone was seen just once. The chain uses TRBV19 and TRBJ1-2, with unresolved D. Trimming pared 7 bases from V and 4 bases from J, leaving 10 bases between. Germline V gene lookup returns CDR1 LNHDA and CDR2 SQIVND (reference sequence). CDR3 size: 12 residues. The CDR3 coding sequence is TGTGCCAGTACGGAAGGTTCCTATGGCTACACCTTC. Translating gives CASTEGSYGYTF.

The chain has TRBV15 and TRBJ2-7; TRBD2 matches 7 bases. CDR1 and CDR2 from the germline V gene are LNHNV and YYDKDF (reference sequence). V was pared by 5 bases and J by 1 base, with 5 bases of the junction left unmatched. The CDR3 is made up of 14 amino acids. The CDR3, as DNA: TGTGCCACCAGCTTCAGGCGGGGGTCCTACGAGCAGTACTTC. Its translation is CATSFRRGSYEQYF.

V usage is TRBV6-5 and J usage is TRBJ1-3, with TRBD1 matching 7 bases. This CDR3 spans 16 amino acids. Germline loops: CDR1 MNHEY, CDR2 SVGAGI. V shed 2 bases, J shed 1 base, and the junction held 5 bases outside the gene matches. CDR3 bases: TGTGCCAGCAGTTACAGACAGGGAAGGTCTGGAAACACCATATATTTT. Amino acid sequence: CASSYRQGRSGNTIYF.

The chain combines TRBV18 with TRBJ2-7; 7 positions agree with TRBD1. The CDR3 is 13 residues long. The germline V gene encodes CDR1 KGHSH and CDR2 LQKENI. The V segment lost 4 bases and the J segment 4 bases; nucleotides outside the gene matches: 4. Here the CDR3 DNA reads TGTGCCAGCTCACTGACAGGGTCTTACGAGCAGTACTTC. It specifies CASSLTGSYEQYF.

This clone was found a few times. The chain recombines TRBV6-6 with TRBJ1-1; tentatively, D is TRBD1 (6 bases). Germline values: CDR1 MNHNY, CDR2 SVGAGI (reference sequence). The CDR3 has 16 residues. Trimming took off 0 bases at V and 5 bases at J, with 16 bases between the two ends. The CDR3 coding sequence is TGTGCCAGCAGTTACTCGATGGGGGGCCGACCGACTGAAGCTTTCTTT. Protein product: CASSYSMGGRPTEAFF.

This clone occurred a few times. V is TRBV14 and J is TRBJ1-1; D uncertain. Looked up from germline, CDR1 is SGHDN and CDR2 is FVKESK. V dropped 4 bases and J dropped 7 bases, with 16 bases sitting between them. The CDR3 contains 14 residues. In DNA form, the CDR3 reads TGTGCCAGCAGCCTAGACCGGGTGAGCGGTGAAGCTTTCTTT. Translation gives CASSLDRVSGEAFF.